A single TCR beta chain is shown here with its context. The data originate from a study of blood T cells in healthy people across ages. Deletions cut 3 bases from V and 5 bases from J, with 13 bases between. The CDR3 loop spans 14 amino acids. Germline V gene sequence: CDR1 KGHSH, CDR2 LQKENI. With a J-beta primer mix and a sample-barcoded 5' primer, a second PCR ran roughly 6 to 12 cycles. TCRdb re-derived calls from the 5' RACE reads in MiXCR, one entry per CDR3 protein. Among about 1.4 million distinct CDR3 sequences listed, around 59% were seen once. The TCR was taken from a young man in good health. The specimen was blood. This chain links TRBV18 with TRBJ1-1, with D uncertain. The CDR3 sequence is CASSPSSSGTEAFF. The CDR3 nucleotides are TGTGCCAGCTCACCTAGCTCGTCGGGTACTGAAGCTTTCTTT.